This TCR beta chain appears in the sequencing data of a study of T cells in Graves' hyperthyroidism and ophthalmopathy. The CDR3 runs 13 residues. CDR1 is MNHEY, CDR2 SMNVEV, per germline (reference sequence). J was trimmed by 1 base and V by 6 bases; bases with no gene match: 3. This clonotype was observed at least ten times. Its specificity is unknown. Amplified TCR beta CDR3 regions came from RNA transcripts. HTBI primers drove first-round RT-PCR of the TCR CDR3. MiXCR, run by TCRdb on the multiplex PCR reads, gives a single entry per CDR3 protein. The table lists approximately 480,000 distinct CDR3 sequences, less than 25% of them singletons. Study-level findings and limits: The model predicted ophthalmopathy a median roughly six months before onset.

This clonotype was sampled from a man between 18 and 35 years old with Graves' hyperthyroidism. The chain employs TRBV27 and TRBJ2-7, with TRBD2 matching over 7 bases. The specimen sequenced was blood. This CDR3 reads CASRLSGSYEQYF. As DNA, the CDR3 is TGTGCCAGCAGGCTTAGCGGGTCCTACGAGCAGTACTTC.